The clone carrying this TCR beta chain was counted only a few times. Its antigen is undetermined. There are 14 residues in the CDR3. V was trimmed by 6 bases and J by 6 bases, leaving 18 bases between them. The germline V gene has CDR1 SQVTM and CDR2 ANQGSEA. Donors contributed one heparinised blood draw apiece, averaging about 100 mL. The sample belongs to a study of beta chain features in type 1 diabetes. Study in general: Healthy donors and patients showed comparable age, gender and cell yields.

Overall study findings and caveats: Across all four CD4+ subsets, people with type 1 diabetes showed modestly shorter TCRB CDR3s.

The isolated RNA, all of it, was reverse transcribed, so expressed TCRB transcripts were what got sequenced. The repertoire was sequenced with immunoSEQ multiplex PCR; TCRdb's copy has only in-frame clones and lacks some. The repertoire holds around 180,000 clones, with 7.5% to 8.5% as singletons. This TCR was recovered from a man younger than 35 with type 1 diabetes. What was sequenced was central memory CD4+ T cells from blood. The chain is built from TRBV29-1 and TRBJ1-5, with D uncertain. CDR3: CSVRDGGIGQPQHF. The DNA for the CDR3 is TGCAGCGTAAGAGACGGAGGAATCGGTCAGCCCCAGCATTTT.